The rows below give T cell receptor beta chains drawn from one sample of a study of blood T cell repertoires in COVID-19. Assay used: immunoSEQ multiplex PCR; TCRdb lists only in-frame clones, some missing. Here the sample spans some 210,000 clones, approximately 91% being singletons. Sequencing used peripheral blood. The source is a woman in her 40s who had recovered from COVID-19. The conserved cysteine and the conserved F or W are not part of the CDR3 here. The order of the fields is CDR3 protein, V gene.

cdr3_aa: ASSPWAAGTDTQY
v_call: TRBV18

cdr3_aa: ASSPGTSPHNEQF
v_call: TRBV5-1

cdr3_aa: ATSRDRYSEAF
v_call: TRBV15

cdr3_aa: ASSLDALGLVRIQY
v_call: TRBV5-6

cdr3_aa: ASSPRQGTWNYEQY
v_call: TRBV9

cdr3_aa: SASLTVQETQY
v_call: TRBV20-1

cdr3_aa: ASTSRDRGLNSVYEQY
v_call: TRBV27

cdr3_aa: ASRLKNHGLLNTGELF
v_call: TRBV27

cdr3_aa: ASSYRGPGFGSEQF
v_call: TRBV6-5

cdr3_aa: ASRQTQGPGGGTEQF
v_call: TRBV27

cdr3_aa: ASSGGPGLAGSYEQF
v_call: TRBV7-6

cdr3_aa: ASSYDRRNQPQH
v_call: TRBV6-5

cdr3_aa: ASAYRGGYT
v_call: TRBV12-3/TRBV12-4

cdr3_aa: ASSLYRVNTEAF
v_call: TRBV5-1

cdr3_aa: ASNHDGSYEQY
v_call: TRBV19

cdr3_aa: ATSDWTGGARGYT
v_call: TRBV24-1

cdr3_aa: ASSLRGGNTIY
v_call: TRBV5-1

cdr3_aa: ASSPPQGGNEQF
v_call: TRBV18

cdr3_aa: ASSAGSNTGELF
v_call: TRBV9

cdr3_aa: ASSLRAGATDTQY
v_call: TRBV5-1

cdr3_aa: ASSIGTSYDYNEQF
v_call: TRBV19

cdr3_aa: ASSQAEGAF
v_call: TRBV3-1/TRBV3-2

cdr3_aa: ASSLSRGRFHEQY
v_call: TRBV27

cdr3_aa: ASSLATYEQY
v_call: TRBV7-2

cdr3_aa: ASSQPPSGGVGQY
v_call: TRBV3-1/TRBV3-2

cdr3_aa: ASSPQKQETQY
v_call: TRBV18

cdr3_aa: ASSYTGQGEKLF
v_call: TRBV6-2/TRBV6-3

cdr3_aa: AWSQGDYSPLH
v_call: TRBV30

cdr3_aa: ASAGQNTGELF
v_call: TRBV28

cdr3_aa: ASSLVGQGLSYNEQF
v_call: TRBV27

cdr3_aa: ASSQAGHPSYEQY
v_call: TRBV18

cdr3_aa: ASSPASGGSYEQY
v_call: TRBV18

cdr3_aa: AISESGGQSPLH
v_call: TRBV10-3

cdr3_aa: ASSVGPGTTTRVETQY
v_call: TRBV9

cdr3_aa: ASSPRLLEETQY
v_call: TRBV7-9

cdr3_aa: ASSVEQGSYEQY
v_call: TRBV9

cdr3_aa: ASSLAGGGNNEQF
v_call: TRBV28

cdr3_aa: ASRRGSNQPQH
v_call: TRBV19

cdr3_aa: ASSRDRGSPEAF
v_call: TRBV2

cdr3_aa: ASSGGQAGPGANVLT
v_call: TRBV6-1